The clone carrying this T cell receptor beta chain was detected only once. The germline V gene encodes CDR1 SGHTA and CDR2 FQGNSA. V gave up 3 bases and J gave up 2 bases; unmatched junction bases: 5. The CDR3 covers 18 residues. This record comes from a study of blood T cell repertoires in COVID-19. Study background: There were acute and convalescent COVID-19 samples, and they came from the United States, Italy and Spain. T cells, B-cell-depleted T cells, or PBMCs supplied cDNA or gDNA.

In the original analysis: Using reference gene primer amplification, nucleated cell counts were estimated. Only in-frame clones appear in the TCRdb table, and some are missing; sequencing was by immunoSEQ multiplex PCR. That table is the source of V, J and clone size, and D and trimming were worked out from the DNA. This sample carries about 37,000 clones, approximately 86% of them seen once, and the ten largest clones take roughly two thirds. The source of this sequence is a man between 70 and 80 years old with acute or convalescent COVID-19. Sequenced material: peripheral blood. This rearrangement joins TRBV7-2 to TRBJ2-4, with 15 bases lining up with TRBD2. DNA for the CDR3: TGTGCCAGCAGCTTTGTAGGACTAGCGGGAGGGTCCAAAAACATTCAGTACTTC. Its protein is CASSFVGLAGGSKNIQYF.